This T cell receptor beta chain was observed in a study of blood T cells in healthy people across ages (dated by TCRdb to 2015 to 2017). The study in broad terms: In model experiments, template switching captured roughly one uniquely barcoded TCR beta cDNA molecule for every two T cells. The study measured age-related changes in TCR beta repertoire diversity using deep sequencing normalized with unique cDNA molecular identifiers. The donors were divided into four age groups: young (average about 15 years), middle-aged (approximately 42), aged (around 67) and long-lived (about 84). To avoid experimental bias, donors of different ages were distributed randomly across sequencing lanes. For two donors (one aged 18 to 30 and one aged 80 or older), the study analyzed two additional independent replicas of 1 million unique cDNA reads from the same blood draw.

As for this clonotype: Its antigen is unknown. Qualities for individual bases were not recorded, and no much larger clone is one base off.

Broad study findings and their caveats: A strong correlation was found between observed TCR beta diversity and the percentage of naive T cells measured by flow cytometry. Observed TCR beta diversity per million T cells fell roughly linearly with age, and a significant reduction was already apparent by age around 40. Since profiling was done on bulk unsorted PBMCs, naive and antigen-experienced compartments could not be conclusively compared. Total diversity estimates from one million sequenced T cells were considered lower bounds and underestimates. Donor CMV infection status was unknown, potentially confounding age-related changes in expanded clonotypes. The long-lived group showed more naive CD4+ T cells, fewer expanded clones and increased TCR diversity than the aged group, suggesting age selection.

The library was prepared using 5' RACE. A second PCR of roughly 6 to 12 cycles was run with a J-beta primer mix and a sample-barcoded 5' primer. Each TCR beta cDNA molecule received a unique molecular identifier from a template-switch 5' adaptor carrying 12 random nucleotides. At least 3 million CDR3-containing paired-end reads were obtained from each sample. First-strand cDNA was synthesized from all RNA with the Mint cDNA synthesis kit, primed by a TRBC-specific oligonucleotide. Following uracil-DNA glycosylase treatment, all cDNA underwent a first 18-cycle PCR with the universal primers M1SS and BC2_uni_R. The source study handled its data this way. Normalization of each sample was performed by random selection of 1 million high-quality reads, each carrying a distinct molecular identifier. Instead of being binned into consensus sequences, reads with shared molecular identifiers were discarded. MiTCR, set to a Q25 quality threshold and the strictest error-elimination algorithm, was used for CDR3 identification, clonotype clustering and error correction. A nonparametric unseen species model using Euler transformation provided a lower-bound estimate of total TCR beta diversity. TCRdb handled the public reads itself, with Q25 trimming in fastp and clone calling in MiXCR, and kept productive beta chains. Each entry merges the rows of one CDR3 protein and shows their most common DNA and genes. The V and J calls and clone size are TCRdb's, not the authors'. The sample yields around 2 million distinct CDR3 sequences; 30% to 40% were counted once. The top ten hold more than 20% of the sample.

The donors were some 36 Caucasian individuals from Russia, aged roughly 6 to 95 years, who were systemically healthy. Ten milliliters of peripheral blood were collected from each donor into EDTA-treated Vacutainer tubes. PBMCs were isolated by Ficoll-Paque density-gradient centrifugation, with at least 6.5 million obtained per sample. Total RNA, at least 5 micrograms per sample, was extracted from PBMCs with Trizol reagent. For every donor, flow cytometry on a PBMC aliquot measured the percentage of naive CD45RAhigh/CD27high T cells. The CDR3 holds 15 amino acids from the cysteine to the phenylalanine. The sequence is cut down to CDR3 DNA, 45 bases in frame from base 1. Based on the germline V gene (reference sequence), the CDR1 and CDR2 sequences are SEHNR and FQNEAQ. Deletion took 10 bases off V and 2 bases off J, with a span of 20 bases between the germline ends.

The receptor was isolated from a human donor in good health. The sequence joins TRBV7-9 to TRBJ1-1, with TRBD1 tentatively as D gene (5 bases match). The sequencing input was blood. The CDR3 has the sequence CAIPSPGGYNTEAFF. The DNA reads as follows: TGTGCCATTCCATCTCCCGGGGGGTATAACACTGAAGCTTTCTTT. Reference TRBV7-9 and TRBJ1-1 genes cover what lies past the CDR3, so the full variable domain is DTGVSQNPRHKITKRGQNVTFRCDPISEHNRLYWYRQTLGQGPEFLTYFQNEAQLEKSRLLSDRFSAERPKGSFSTLEIQRTEQGDSAMYLCAIPSPGGYNTEAFFGQGTRLTVV.